These 30 T cell receptor beta chains were all obtained from the same sample, sequenced in a study of graft-versus-host responses after intestinal transplantation. Intraepithelial lymphocytes and lamina propria lymphocytes were released through processing of graft tissue. Libraries were prepared by immunoSEQ multiplex PCR; TCRdb keeps only in-frame clonotypes and omits some of them. The sample lists 7,500 to 8,500 clones; 74% were seen once. The sample here was ileum tissue, taken about 490 days after intestinal transplant. These TCRs come from a human patient who received an intestinal transplant, so some T cells may come from the graft donor.

The chain uses TRBV7-3 and TRBJ2-2, with D perhaps being TRBD1 or TRBD2 (5 bases each). Trimming stripped 2 bases from V and 0 bases from J, with 13 bases between. CDR3 size: 17 residues. CDR1 and CDR2 from the germline V gene are SGHTA and FQGTGA. The CDR3: CASSLWGSRANTGELFF. The CDR3 nucleotides read TGTGCCAGCAGCTTATGGGGGTCCCGCGCGAACACCGGGGAGCTGTTTTTT.

This clone showed up just a few times. The rearrangement links TRBV27 to TRBJ2-1; 11 bases map to TRBD2. The CDR3 runs to 15 residues. The ends lost 5 bases at V and 5 bases at J; junction bases unmatched: 5. CDR1 and CDR2 from the germline V gene are MNHEY and SMNVEV (reference sequence). CDR3 coding DNA: TGTGCCAGCAGTCCCCTAGCGGGAGGTCACAATGAGCAGTTCTTC. Its protein product is CASSPLAGGHNEQFF.

The rearrangement links TRBV19 to TRBJ2-5; 13 bases are shared with TRBD2. The CDR3 has 17 residues. Germline V gene sequence: CDR1 LNHDA, CDR2 SQIVND (reference sequence). The V segment lost 2 bases and the J segment 2 bases; nucleotides outside the gene matches: 5. CDR3: CASSITPGLAGQETQYF. The CDR3 DNA follows: TGTGCCAGTAGTATAACCCCGGGACTAGCGGGACAAGAGACCCAGTACTTC.

The chain employs TRBV5-4 and TRBJ2-3; D is uncertain. The germline gives CDR1 SGHNT, CDR2 YYREEE (reference sequence). CDR3 size: 15 residues. V was clipped by 4 bases and J by 6 bases, with 18 bases between them. The CDR3 is CASSQNPSPGDTQYF. The CDR3 DNA sequence: TGTGCCAGCAGCCAAAACCCTAGTCCCGGGGATACGCAGTATTTT.

The V gene is TRBV5-1, the J gene TRBJ2-1; 11 nucleotides agree with TRBD2. Trimming took 2 bases from V and 7 from J; bases not matched to a gene: 5. Germline CDR1 is SGHRS and CDR2 is YFSETQ. The CDR3 runs 15 residues. CDR3 nucleotides: TGCGCCAGCAGCTTACTAGCGGGAGCAAGAAATGAGCAGTTCTTC. It encodes CASSLLAGARNEQFF.

The chain couples TRBV30 to TRBJ2-3; a weak D match, TRBD2 (6 bases). Deletions cut 4 bases from V and 4 bases from J, with 15 bases between. The CDR3 contains 14 residues. Germline V gene lookup returns CDR1 GTSNPN and CDR2 SVGIG (reference sequence). The CDR3 sequence: CAWTWWGEPDTQYF. CDR3 DNA: TGTGCCTGGACGTGGTGGGGGGAGCCAGATACGCAGTATTTT. The full variable domain, rest sourced from reference TRBV30 and TRBJ2-3, is SQTIHQWPATLVQPVGSPLSLECTVEGTSNPNLYWYRQAAGRGLQLLFYSVGIGQISSEVPQNLSASRPQDRQFILSSKKLLLSDSGFYLCAWTWWGEPDTQYFGPGTRLTVL.

The chain carries TRBV9 and TRBJ2-7, with D possibly being TRBD2 (5 bases). Trimming stripped 1 base from V and 6 bases from J, with 14 bases between. In germline, CDR1 is SGDLS, CDR2 YYNGEE. There are 14 residues in the CDR3. The DNA for the CDR3 is TGTGCCAGCAGCGTAACGAGAGAGGGTCTCGAGCAGTACTTC. It specifies CASSVTREGLEQYF.

The chain links TRBV2 to TRBJ2-3; 12 nucleotides align to TRBD2. CDR1 and CDR2 from the germline V gene are SNHLY and FYNNEI. This CDR3 contains 15 residues. The V and J ends lost 4 bases and 4 bases, in that order; junction bases with no gene match: 3. The CDR3 bases are TGTGCCAGCAGTGCGGCTAGCGGGAGGGCAGATACGCAGTATTTT. Amino acid sequence: CASSAASGRADTQYF.

The chain combines TRBV7-2 with TRBJ2-7; the match to TRBD2 covers 10 bases. The CDR3 has 15 amino acids. Germline CDR1 is SGHTA and CDR2 is FQGNSA. V trimming: 6 bases; J trimming: 1 base; junction bases outside the gene matches: 6. CDR3 in amino acids: CASSSSGRGSYEQYF. Here the CDR3 DNA reads TGTGCCAGCAGTTCTAGCGGGAGAGGGTCCTACGAGCAGTACTTC.

V usage is TRBV10-3 and J usage is TRBJ2-5; 7 nucleotides line up with TRBD1. CDR3 length: 13 amino acids. Germline V CDR1 and CDR2: ENHRY, SYGVKD. The junction had 3 bases not matched to a gene; V was cut back by 4 bases and J by 4 bases. CDR3 nucleotide sequence: TGTGCCATCAGTGTAGGGGACAGAGAGACCCAGTACTTC. Its translation: CAISVGDRETQYF.

This clone is deemed medium-sized. This chain connects TRBV7-9 to TRBJ2-2; the match to TRBD2 covers 9 bases. There are 14 residues in the CDR3. CDR1 and CDR2 from the germline V gene are SEHNR and FQNEAQ (reference sequence). The ends lost 9 bases at V and 5 bases at J; junction bases unmatched: 7. In DNA form, the CDR3 reads TGTGCCAGTTCTAGCGGGGAGTTTACCGGGGAGCTGTTTTTT. Residues: CASSSGEFTGELFF.

This rearrangement joins TRBV11-2 to TRBJ1-2, with D tentatively TRBD1 (6 bases). The CDR3 has 14 residues. V was pared by 3 bases and J by 3 bases, with 11 bases between. CDR1 is SGHAT, CDR2 FQNNGV, per germline. The CDR3: CASSFTAGDYGYTF. The CDR3 DNA follows: TGTGCCAGCAGCTTCACTGCAGGGGACTATGGCTACACCTTC.

This chain uses TRBV30 with TRBJ2-5; D is perhaps TRBD1 or TRBD2 (5 bases each). V was cut by 5 bases and J by 5 bases, with 12 bases left in between. Germline lookup yields CDR1 GTSNPN and CDR2 SVGIG (reference sequence). The CDR3 runs to 12 residues. CDR3 DNA: TGTGCCTGGCGGGGCCTATGGGAGACCCAGTACTTC. As protein: CAWRGLWETQYF. Combining the CDR3 with reference TRBV30 and TRBJ2-5 gives the whole variable domain SQTIHQWPATLVQPVGSPLSLECTVEGTSNPNLYWYRQAAGRGLQLLFYSVGIGQISSEVPQNLSASRPQDRQFILSSKKLLLSDSGFYLCAWRGLWETQYFGPGTRLLVL.

The V call is TRBV28, the J call TRBJ1-1; 8 bases are a match to TRBD1. Looked up from germline, CDR1 is MDHEN and CDR2 is SYDVKM. The CDR3 runs 15 residues. V lost 8 bases and J lost 6; bases outside the gene matches: 14. The CDR3: CASSTPDRVNAEAFF. In nucleotides, the CDR3 is TGTGCCAGCTCAACCCCGGACAGGGTTAATGCTGAAGCTTTCTTT.

The sample holds a few counts of this clone. Different DNA sequences within this sample yield the same CDR3. The CDR3 region has the DNA TGTGCCAGCAGCTCAGGACAGGGGGCGGGCGAGCAGTACTTC. Its protein product is CASSSGQGAGEQYF. The chain couples TRBV11-2 to TRBJ2-7, with 11 bases matching TRBD1. Germline V gene data show CDR1 as SGHAT and CDR2 as FQNNGV. The V gene end was trimmed by 4 bases and the J gene end by 6 bases; junction bases not matched to a gene: 5. The CDR3 covers 14 residues.

The J gene is TRBJ1-5, the V gene TRBV6-6; TRBD1 agrees at 7 bases. Germline CDR1 is MNHNY and CDR2 is SVGAGI (reference sequence). This CDR3 is 14 amino acids long. The V gene end was trimmed by 5 bases and the J gene end by 5 bases; junction bases not matched to a gene: 6. CDR3 sequence reads: CASSIGTDYQPQHF. The CDR3 bases are TGTGCCAGCAGTATAGGGACAGATTATCAGCCCCAGCATTTT.

The CDR3 region has the DNA TGTGCCAGCAGCCAAGGAAGCGGGTTGGGGACAGATACGCAGTATTTT. It specifies CASSQGSGLGTDTQYF. The chain combines TRBV14 with TRBJ2-3; possibly TRBD2 for D (6 bases). V shed 1 base and J shed 3 bases, with 14 bases lying between them. The length of the CDR3 is 16 residues. In germline, CDR1 is SGHDN, CDR2 FVKESK.

This clone was detected once. The V gene is TRBV6-6, the J gene TRBJ2-3; TRBD1 might be the D (6 bases). Germline CDR1 is MNHNY and CDR2 is SVGAGI (reference sequence). Trimming shortened V by 3 bases and J by 3 bases, and 10 bases separated the two germline ends. The CDR3 contains 14 residues. The CDR3 loop is CASSYTGNTDTQYF. The CDR3 DNA is TGTGCCAGCAGTTATACAGGGAATACAGATACGCAGTATTTT.

The V call is TRBV4-1, the J call TRBJ2-7; no firm D call. The CDR3 is 16 amino acids. The germline V and J ends were trimmed by 4 bases and 3 bases, with 19 bases remaining between them. Germline V gene lookup returns CDR1 MGHRA and CDR2 YSYEKL. The CDR3: CASSLMVGDMDYEQYF. Written as DNA, the CDR3 is TGCGCCAGCAGCCTTATGGTCGGAGATATGGACTACGAGCAGTACTTC.

A few counts support this clone. The chain has TRBV29-1 and TRBJ1-1, with a weak D call TRBD1 (5 bases). The CDR3 runs to 13 residues. The germline CDR1 and CDR2 sequences are SQVTM and ANQGSEA. V lost 1 base to trimming and J lost 4 bases, with 10 bases between them. The CDR3 DNA reads TGCAGCGTTGAAGGGGGGTTGGGCACTGAAGCTTTCTTT. This gives the protein CSVEGGLGTEAFF. The full variable domain, with the rest looked up from reference TRBV29-1 and TRBJ1-1, is SAVISQKPSRDICQRGTSLTIQCQVDSQVTMMFWYRQQPGQSLTLIATANQGSEATYESGFVIDKFPISRPNLTFSTLTVSNMSPEDSSIYLCSVEGGLGTEAFFGQGTRLTVV.

The V gene is TRBV28, the J gene TRBJ2-4, with D maybe TRBD2 (5 bases). The CDR3 runs to 18 residues. Trimming stripped 2 bases from V and 1 base from J, with 18 bases between. The germline V gene encodes CDR1 MDHEN and CDR2 SYDVKM. DNA for the CDR3: TGTGCCAGCAGTTTAGTCATCGGCACGGGATCGGCCAAAAACATTCAGTACTTC. It is translated as CASSLVIGTGSAKNIQYF.

This chain joins TRBV21-1 and TRBJ1-1. TRBV21-1 is shown as a pseudogene. This CDR3 is built from 17 residues. The CDR3 here is CASSKIGGSKINTEAFF. The CDR3 DNA follows: TGTGCCAGCAGCAAAATAGGTGGCAGTAAAATAAACACTGAAGCTTTCTTT.

The chain couples TRBV19 to TRBJ2-7; no reliable D call. The CDR3 extends over 13 amino acids. CDR1 is LNHDA and CDR2 is SQIVND in the germline V gene (reference sequence). With 1 base removed from V and 3 bases from J, the gap between germline ends came to 7 bases. This CDR3 is CASSIAANYEQYF. The CDR3 nucleotides read TGTGCCAGTAGTATAGCGGCTAACTACGAGCAGTACTTC.

The chain is built from TRBV6-5 and TRBJ1-1; D is ambiguous. Trimming cost V 2 bases and J 1 base, with 8 bases left between them. The CDR3 sequence is 14 residues long. CDR1 is MNHEY, CDR2 SVGAGI, per germline. The CDR3 DNA follows: TGTGCCAGCAGTTACGGGCCCTGGAACACTGAAGCTTTCTTT. Protein product: CASSYGPWNTEAFF.

V is TRBV7-9 and J is TRBJ1-1, with D possibly TRBD1 on 5 matching bases. Germline values: CDR1 SEHNR, CDR2 FQNEAQ (reference sequence). V was cut by 4 bases and J by 10 bases, with 13 bases left in between. The CDR3 consists of 12 residues. This CDR3 is CASSYQGAGAFF. The CDR3 nucleotides read TGTGCCAGCAGCTACCAAGGGGCAGGAGCTTTCTTT.

By share of the sample, this clone is medium-sized. The CDR3 region is CASSDCSYNEQFF. In DNA form, the CDR3 reads TGTGCCAGCAGTGACTGCAGTTACAATGAGCAGTTCTTC. The rearrangement uses TRBV6-4 and TRBJ2-1; D unresolved. The CDR3 has 13 residues. The V and J ends lost 1 base and 4 bases respectively, with 5 bases between them. The germline V gene has CDR1 MRHNA and CDR2 SNTAGT.

The rearrangement joins TRBV5-1 to TRBJ2-1; perhaps TRBD2 as D (6 bases). Germline V gives CDR1 SGHRS, CDR2 YFSETQ. V gave up 3 bases and J gave up 7 bases, with 17 bases separating them. The CDR3 consists of 15 residues. CDR3 protein: CASSSGNGGLNEQFF. CDR3 nucleotides: TGCGCCAGCAGCTCCGGTAATGGGGGGTTGAATGAGCAGTTCTTC.

The chain combines TRBV10-3 with TRBJ2-1; D call uncertain. Germline assignment: CDR1 ENHRY and CDR2 SYGVKD. V lost 4 bases, J lost 7 bases, and 8 bases lay in between. The CDR3 totals 12 residues. CDR3 DNA: TGTGCCATCAGTGGGCAGATTAATGAGCAGTTCTTC. Residues: CAISGQINEQFF.

The chain employs TRBV4-1 and TRBJ2-2, with 9 bases fitting TRBD1. The length of the CDR3 is 16 residues. CDR1 and CDR2 from the germline V gene are MGHRA and YSYEKL. The ends lost 4 bases at V and 5 bases at J; junction bases unmatched: 8. Here the CDR3 DNA reads TGCGCCAGCAGCCGAGGACCGGGACAGGGTACCGGGGAGCTGTTTTTT. This sequence encodes CASSRGPGQGTGELFF.

The chain links TRBV7-9 to TRBJ2-6, with D perhaps matching TRBD1 (5 bases). The CDR3 covers 18 residues. Germline CDR1 SEHNR, CDR2 FQNEAQ (reference sequence). Trimming cost V 5 bases and J 4 bases, with 21 bases left between them. The CDR3 bases are TGTGCCAGCAGCCCAGACGGGTCCCCAAGGGGAGGGGCCAACGTCCTGACTTTC. The encoded protein is CASSPDGSPRGGANVLTF.